This entry lists 24 T cell receptor beta chains sequenced from one sample in a study of blood T cell repertoires in COVID-19. Libraries were prepared by immunoSEQ multiplex PCR; TCRdb keeps only in-frame clonotypes and omits some of them. In the table there are about 200,000 clones, roughly 84% of which are singletons. Sequencing was carried out using peripheral blood. The receptors stem from a human donor in a cohort sampled during active COVID-19.

The CDR3 nucleotides are TGTGCCTGGAGTGTTCTCGGACAGGGCCTCGATGAGCAGTTCTTC. This gives the protein CAWSVLGQGLDEQFF. This chain connects TRBV30 to TRBJ2-1; 8 bases align to TRBD1. CDR1 and CDR2 (germline): GTSNPN, SVGIG (reference sequence). The length of the CDR3 is 15 residues. The V segment lost 0 bases and the J segment 8 bases; nucleotides outside the gene matches: 9.

The V call is TRBV18, the J call TRBJ1-1, with D unresolved. V lost 3 bases, J lost 3 bases, and 20 bases lay in between. From germline, CDR1 is KGHSH and CDR2 LQKENI. The CDR3 extends over 17 amino acids. CDR3 bases: TGTGCCAGCTCACCGGGAGGCGTGGCGATTCTTTACACTGAAGCTTTCTTT. It codes for CASSPGGVAILYTEAFF. Drawing the rest from reference TRBV18 and TRBJ1-1, the complete variable domain is NAGVMQNPRHLVRRRGQEARLRCSPMKGHSHVYWYRQLPEEGLKFMVYLQKENIIDESGMPKERFSAEFPKEGPSILRIQQVVRGDSAAYFCASSPGGVAILYTEAFFGQGTRLTVV.

The rearrangement links TRBV4-1 to TRBJ2-3, with TRBD1 as a possible D gene (6 bases). Germline CDR1 reads MGHRA; CDR2 reads YSYEKL. Trimming took 2 bases from V and 5 from J, leaving 14 bases between them. The CDR3 is made up of 15 amino acids. This CDR3 is CASSQTGYVQDTQYF. As DNA, the CDR3 is TGCGCCAGCAGCCAAACAGGGTATGTTCAAGATACGCAGTATTTT.

The V gene is TRBV7-9, the J gene TRBJ1-3; 9 bases agree with TRBD1. This CDR3 contains 13 residues. The germline gives CDR1 SEHNR, CDR2 FQNEAQ (reference sequence). The V gene end was trimmed by 10 bases and the J gene end by 2 bases; junction bases not matched to a gene: 3. The DNA for the CDR3 is TGTGCCACGCGACAGGGGGCTGGAAACACCATATATTTT. This translates into CATRQGAGNTIYF.

The J gene is TRBJ2-3, the V gene TRBV30, with D perhaps TRBD2 (5 bases). CDR1 is GTSNPN and CDR2 is SVGIG in the germline V gene (reference sequence). Trimming stripped 0 bases from V and 6 bases from J, with 13 bases between. This CDR3 region has 14 residues. CDR3 residues: CAWSVLRGSDTQYF. Here the CDR3 DNA reads TGTGCCTGGAGTGTACTACGGGGATCCGATACGCAGTATTTT. Complete variable domain (other parts from reference TRBV30 and TRBJ2-3): SQTIHQWPATLVQPVGSPLSLECTVEGTSNPNLYWYRQAAGRGLQLLFYSVGIGQISSEVPQNLSASRPQDRQFILSSKKLLLSDSGFYLCAWSVLRGSDTQYFGPGTRLTVL.

The chain combines TRBV11-1 with TRBJ2-1; 7 bases fit TRBD2. Trimming removed 2 bases from V and 4 bases from J; junction bases left unmatched: 8. The length of the CDR3 is 16 residues. Germline V gives CDR1 SGHAT, CDR2 FQDESV (reference sequence). This chain's CDR3 is CASSLILGGGYNEQFF. CDR3 DNA sequence: TGTGCCAGCAGCTTAATCCTTGGGGGGGGGTACAATGAGCAGTTCTTC.

The CDR3 loop is CASSVAGEFYEQFF. Here the CDR3 DNA reads TGTGCCAGCAGCGTAGCGGGAGAGTTCTATGAGCAGTTCTTC. V gene TRBV9 combines with J gene TRBJ2-1; D may be TRBD2 (6 bases). The germline V gene has CDR1 SGDLS and CDR2 YYNGEE. Trimming took 0 bases from V and 8 from J, leaving 12 bases between them. This CDR3 is 14 amino acids long.

J is TRBJ1-1 and V is TRBV3-1 (or the pseudogene TRBV3-2); TRBD1 is a possible D gene (6 bases). This CDR3 is built from 13 residues. Germline loops: CDR1 LGHDT, CDR2 YNNKEL (reference sequence). V was clipped by 1 base and J by 6 bases, with 9 bases between them. CDR3 nucleotide sequence: TGTGCCAGCAGCCAAGTGAGACAGGCTGAAGCTTTCTTT. It translates to CASSQVRQAEAFF.

This chain joins TRBV7-9 and TRBJ1-2; D is perhaps TRBD1 (6 bases). This CDR3 has 16 amino acids. Germline values: CDR1 SEHNR, CDR2 FQNEAQ (reference sequence). V was shortened by 5 bases and J by 3 bases, with 19 bases between the two germline ends. The CDR3 sequence is CASSVLQGRPYYGYTF. The CDR3 nucleotides read TGTGCCAGCAGCGTATTACAGGGACGACCTTACTATGGCTACACCTTC.

This chain uses TRBV5-1 with TRBJ1-2; D is perhaps TRBD1 (5 bases). Trimming cost V 0 bases and J 2 bases, with 14 bases left between them. Germline lookup yields CDR1 SGHRS and CDR2 YFSETQ. The CDR3 totals 16 residues. The CDR3 DNA follows: TGCGCCAGCAGCTTGGATACACCCGGACAAAACTATGGCTACACCTTC. Protein sequence: CASSLDTPGQNYGYTF.

This chain joins TRBV10-3 and TRBJ2-3; TRBD1 is a possible D gene (5 bases). This CDR3 is 14 amino acids long. Germline lookup yields CDR1 ENHRY and CDR2 SYGVKD. The ends were cut back, 11 bases at V and 2 bases at J, with 17 bases in the middle. The CDR3: CAVTGAENTDTQYF. CDR3 nucleotides: TGTGCCGTTACAGGTGCGGAGAACACAGATACGCAGTATTTT.

This clone has only one observation. The chain carries TRBV7-9 and TRBJ1-5, with 9 positions matching TRBD1. The CDR3 sequence is 15 residues long. With V trimmed by 5 bases and J by 3 bases, 5 bases remained unmatched. Germline V gene sequence: CDR1 SEHNR, CDR2 FQNEAQ (reference sequence). CDR3 region: CASSDTGGFNQPQHF. In nucleotides, the CDR3 is TGTGCCAGCAGCGACACAGGGGGCTTCAATCAGCCCCAGCATTTT.

Only a few counts were recorded for this clone. This chain links TRBV5-1 with TRBJ2-3; 7 bases are shared with TRBD1. Germline-derived CDR1 and CDR2 are SGHRS and YFSETQ. J was trimmed by 4 bases and V by 4 bases; bases with no gene match: 9. This CDR3 has 15 amino acids. As DNA, the CDR3 is TGCGCCAGCAGCCAATTAGACAGGGTCGCAGATACGCAGTATTTT. It yields the protein CASSQLDRVADTQYF.

The CDR3 loop reads CASSLGRSSYEQYF. The DNA for the CDR3 is TGTGCCAGCAGCTTAGGCCGCAGCTCCTACGAGCAGTACTTC. The gene calls are TRBV7-2 and TRBJ2-7; D remains ambiguous. CDR1 is SGHTA and CDR2 is FQGNSA in the germline V gene. V was trimmed by 1 base and J by 0 bases, leaving 7 bases between them. The CDR3 loop spans 14 amino acids.

This rearrangement joins TRBV20-1 to TRBJ1-1; possible D gene TRBD1, 6 bases. V was cut by 6 bases and J by 6 bases, with 11 bases left in between. The CDR3 covers 11 residues. From germline, CDR1 is DFQATT and CDR2 SNEGSKA (reference sequence). The CDR3 sequence: CSARGGAEAFF. Here the CDR3 DNA reads TGCAGTGCCCGAGGGGGGGCTGAAGCTTTCTTT.

The gene calls are TRBV3-1 (or the pseudogene TRBV3-2) and TRBJ1-2, with D maybe TRBD1 (5 bases). Trimming left V 1 base short and J 8 bases short, with 14 bases between. In germline, CDR1 is LGHDT, CDR2 YNNKEL (reference sequence). The CDR3 sequence is 14 residues long. The CDR3 region has the DNA TGTGCCAGCAGCCAAGTGGGCCAGGGTAGGGGCTACACCTTC. Translated: CASSQVGQGRGYTF.

The chain couples TRBV24-1 to TRBJ2-2; tentatively, D is TRBD1 (5 bases). Deletions cut 4 bases from V and 1 base from J, with 9 bases between. There are 15 residues in the CDR3. Germline V CDR1 and CDR2: KGHDR, SFDVKD. CDR3 residues: CATSEWQGNTGELFF. The CDR3 DNA sequence: TGTGCCACCAGTGAATGGCAGGGGAACACCGGGGAGCTGTTTTTT.

The chain is built from TRBV19 and TRBJ2-1; perhaps TRBD2 as D (6 bases). The CDR3 spans 17 residues. V lost 5 bases and J lost 2, with 19 bases in between. The germline gives CDR1 LNHDA, CDR2 SQIVND (reference sequence). The CDR3 reads CASSPFGARDAYNEQFF. The DNA of the CDR3 is TGTGCCAGTAGTCCCTTTGGGGCGCGGGACGCCTACAATGAGCAGTTCTTC.

This chain connects TRBV6-5 to TRBJ2-1; the D gene is possibly TRBD2 (6 bases). The CDR3 extends over 14 amino acids. Trimming took 6 bases from V and 5 from J, leaving 14 bases between them. Per the germline V gene, CDR1 is MNHEY and CDR2 is SVGAGI. In nucleotides, the CDR3 is TGTGCCAGCAGCTCAGTCGGGAGAGACAATGAGCAGTTCTTC. The encoded protein is CASSSVGRDNEQFF.

The genes are TRBV7-6 and TRBJ1-4; D ambiguous. This CDR3 comprises 14 residues. V was cut by 2 bases and J by 3 bases, with 7 bases left in between. Germline-derived CDR1 and CDR2 are SGHVS and FNYEAQ. CDR3 in DNA: TGTGCCAGCAGCTTATCGAGAGCTAATGAAAAACTGTTTTTT. It translates to CASSLSRANEKLFF. Full variable domain (rest looked up from reference TRBV7-6 and TRBJ1-4): GAGVSQSPRYKVTKRGQDVALRCDPISGHVSLYWYRQALGQGPEFLTYFNYEAQQDKSGLPNDRFSAERPEGSISTLTIQRTEQRDSAMYRCASSLSRANEKLFFGSGTQLSVL.

The J gene is TRBJ1-6, the V gene TRBV5-1; TRBD1 might be the D (5 bases). There are 15 residues in the CDR3. Trimming shortened V by 0 bases and J by 7 bases, and 11 bases separated the two germline ends. Germline CDR1 reads SGHRS; CDR2 reads YFSETQ. CDR3 loop: CASSLAGGGNSPLHF. DNA for the CDR3: TGCGCCAGCAGCTTGGCCGGGGGTGGGAATTCACCCCTCCACTTT.

The V gene is TRBV19, the J gene TRBJ2-1; D unclear. CDR1 LNHDA and CDR2 SQIVND come from the germline V gene (reference sequence). V lost 3 bases and J lost 0, with 12 bases in between. This CDR3 has 16 residues. In nucleotides, the CDR3 is TGTGCCAGTAGTATTGCGGCAAGAAGCTCCTACAATGAGCAGTTCTTC. Its protein is CASSIAARSSYNEQFF.

Note on this clone: Other DNA variants within this sample encode the same CDR3. The J gene is TRBJ1-1, the V gene TRBV7-9; the D is unclear. Germline V gives CDR1 SEHNR, CDR2 FQNEAQ (reference sequence). The CDR3 is 11 amino acids. The DNA for the CDR3 is TGTGCGACTCGCCGGGACACTGAAGCTTTCTTT. Protein: CATRRDTEAFF.

The chain couples TRBV5-1 to TRBJ2-7; D ambiguous. V lost 0 bases and J 3 bases, leaving 7 bases between the germline ends. Germline V lookup: CDR1 SGHRS, CDR2 YFSETQ. CDR3 size: 13 residues. The CDR3 reads CASSLGLRYEQYF. The CDR3 DNA reads as TGCGCCAGCAGCTTGGGACTGCGCTACGAGCAGTACTTC. Based on the CDR3 plus reference TRBV5-1 and TRBJ2-7, the full variable domain is KAGVTQTPRYLIKTRGQQVTLSCSPISGHRSVSWYQQTPGQGLQFLFEYFSETQRNKGNFPGRFSGRQFSNSRSEMNVSTLELGDSALYLCASSLGLRYEQYFGPGTRLTVT.